A selection of T cell receptor beta chains follows, all from one sample in a study of CD8 T cells in Susac syndrome. TCRdb recomputed calls from the immunoSEQ multiplex PCR reads with MiXCR, one row per CDR3 protein. The sample has about 130,000 distinct CDR3 sequences; roughly 76% are singletons. Sequencing was carried out using CD8+ T cells from PBMCs. These receptors originate from a human donor with multiple sclerosis. Each CDR3 is given with its conserved first and last residue. The order of the fields is clone size, V gene, J gene, D gene, CDR3 protein, CDR3 DNA. D genes are given only for firm matches. The listing skips clone size in some rows; elsewhere it reads once, few, many or a size class.

size: -; V: TRBV7-9; J: TRBJ1-1; D: -; CDR3: CASMFMNTEAFF; DNA: TGTGCCAGCATGTTCATGAACACTGAAGCTTTCTTT
size: -; V: TRBV11-2; J: TRBJ2-5; D: -; CDR3: CASSPKLVTETQYF; DNA: TGTGCCAGCAGCCCAAAACTAGTCACAGAGACCCAGTACTTC
size: -; V: TRBV27; J: TRBJ1-2; D: -; CDR3: CASSTTWWGDPGGYTF; DNA: TGTGCCAGCAGTACCACGTGGTGGGGCGACCCGGGTGGCTACACCTTC
size: -; V: TRBV13; J: TRBJ2-1; D: -; CDR3: CATKTSGGEEQFF; DNA: TGTGCCACCAAGACGAGCGGAGGGGAAGAGCAGTTCTTC
size: -; V: TRBV29-1; J: TRBJ2-1; D: -; CDR3: CSVEPRGVLANEQFF; DNA: TGCAGCGTTGAACCCCGAGGTGTACTGGCCAATGAGCAGTTCTTC
size: -; V: TRBV5-4; J: TRBJ2-3; D: TRBD2; CDR3: CASSSPGLAATSAQYF; DNA: TGTGCCAGCAGCTCGCCGGGACTAGCGGCGACAAGCGCGCAGTATTTT
size: -; V: TRBV27; J: TRBJ2-7; D: -; CDR3: CASSILPSYEQYF; DNA: TGTGCCAGCAGTATACTTCCCTCCTACGAGCAGTACTTC
size: -; V: TRBV7-9; J: TRBJ2-1; D: -; CDR3: CASSLVMGPNEQFF; DNA: TGTGCCAGCAGCTTAGTTATGGGGCCCAATGAGCAGTTCTTC
size: few; V: TRBV6-1; J: TRBJ2-7; D: -; CDR3: CASSPGRRTHEQYF; DNA: TGTGCCAGCAGTCCCGGACGGCGGACCCACGAGCAGTACTTC
size: -; V: TRBV19; J: TRBJ2-3; D: -; CDR3: CASSTQGTDTQYF; DNA: TGTGCCAGTAGTACTCAGGGCACAGATACGCAGTATTTT
size: -; V: TRBV20-1; J: TRBJ2-2; D: -; CDR3: CSAPYTATTRGGELFF; DNA: TGCAGTGCTCCTTACACTGCAACTACTAGAGGCGGGGAGCTGTTTTTT
size: -; V: TRBV12-3/TRBV12-4; J: TRBJ2-3; D: -; CDR3: CAGSGGTTDTQYF; DNA: TGTGCCGGCTCGGGCGGAACCACAGATACGCAGTATTTT
size: few; V: TRBV7-6; J: TRBJ2-2; D: -; CDR3: CASSLLVGELFF; DNA: TGTGCCAGCAGCTTATTAGTCGGGGAGCTGTTTTTT
size: -; V: TRBV29-1; J: TRBJ1-2; D: -; CDR3: CSVEDRGYNYGYTF; DNA: TGCAGCGTTGAAGACAGGGGTTATAACTATGGCTACACCTTC
size: few; V: TRBV24-1; J: TRBJ2-1; D: TRBD2; CDR3: CATSESSRQREGPNEQFF; DNA: TGTGCCACCAGTGAGTCGTCCAGGCAGCGGGAGGGCCCGAATGAGCAGTTCTTC
size: -; V: TRBV13; J: TRBJ2-5; D: TRBD1; CDR3: CASSSGQGIEDQYF; DNA: TGTGCCAGCAGCTCGGGACAGGGCATAGAGGACCAGTACTTC